This T cell receptor (beta chain) was found in a study of T cells in Graves' hyperthyroidism and ophthalmopathy. Amplified TCR beta CDR3 regions came from RNA transcripts. HTBI primers were employed in a first-round RT-PCR of the TCR CDR3. TCRdb passed the multiplex PCR reads through MiXCR, listing each CDR3 protein once. The table shows roughly 360,000 distinct CDR3 sequences, with approximately 13% occurring only once. Diagnostic assessment was based on clinical symptoms, serum thyroxine and TRAb, thyroid ultrasound and orbital computed tomography. Broader study findings: Most clonotypes that expanded in the thyroid above 0.001 also showed up in blood.

This clonotype was seen at least ten times. Antigen: not known. Trimming stripped 6 bases from V and 1 base from J, with 10 bases between. This CDR3 region has 14 residues. The gene calls are TRBV12-3 or TRBV12-4 and TRBJ1-5, with D perhaps matching TRBD1 (5 bases). Sequences were obtained from blood. This TCR was sampled from a man under 40 with Graves' hyperthyroidism that later progressed to Graves' ophthalmopathy. The CDR3 region has the DNA TGTGCCAGCAGCGGGGACGGCAGCAATCAGCCCCAGCATTTT. Its protein product is CASSGDGSNQPQHF.